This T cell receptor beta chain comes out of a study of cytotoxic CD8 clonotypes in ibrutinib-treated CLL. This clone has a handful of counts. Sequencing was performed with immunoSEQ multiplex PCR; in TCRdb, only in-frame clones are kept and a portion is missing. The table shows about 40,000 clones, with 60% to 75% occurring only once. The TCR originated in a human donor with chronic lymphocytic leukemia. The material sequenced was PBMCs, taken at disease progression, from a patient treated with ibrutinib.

CDR3 sequence reads: CATGQGVYNEQFF. DNA of the CDR3: TGTGCAACCGGACAGGGGGTCTACAATGAGCAGTTCTTC. V usage is TRBV18 and J usage is TRBJ2-1, with TRBD1 matching over 10 bases. Germline CDR1 and CDR2: KGHSH and LQKENI. This CDR3 spans 13 amino acids.